What follows describes a single T cell receptor beta chain. There are 17 residues in the CDR3. V shed 2 bases, J shed 7 bases, and the junction held 14 bases outside the gene matches. Germline CDR1 MGHRA, CDR2 YSYEKL. The sample originates from a study of blood T cell repertoires in COVID-19. For the study at large: Sources were T cells, B-cell-depleted T cells, or PBMCs; the material itself was cDNA or gDNA.

Generated by immunoSEQ multiplex PCR, the TCRdb table keeps only in-frame clones and is missing some. The sample has about 300,000 clones; around 84% are singletons. The specimen was PBMCs or T cells enriched from blood (not recorded which). The gene calls are TRBV4-1 and TRBJ1-5, with TRBD1 matching over 7 bases. This receptor was identified in a woman aged 18 to 35 who had recovered from COVID-19. The CDR3 DNA reads TGCGCCAGCAGCCAAACGACAGGGTACATGGTAGGCCAGCCCCAGCATTTT. It translates to CASSQTTGYMVGQPQHF.